This TCR beta chain was observed in a study of cytomegalovirus exposure and HLA in healthy donors. Sequenced by immunoSEQ multiplex PCR; TCRdb stores in-frame clones only, minus some. This repertoire shows over 100,000 clones, roughly nine tenths found once; its top ten account for about 3.7%. The donors formed part of the approximately 120-subject validation cohort, distinct from the 666-subject first cohort. Germline CDR1 reads SNHLY; CDR2 reads FYNNEI. There are 18 residues in the CDR3. V gave up 2 bases and J gave up 8 bases; unmatched junction bases: 15. The genes are TRBV2 and TRBJ2-2, with 9 nucleotides matching TRBD1. Sequenced: PBMCs. This receptor was obtained from a man in his thirties or forties in good health and CMV-seronegative. The DNA of the CDR3 is TGTGCCAGCAGTGAAAGGCCCGGACAGGGGACGTTCAGGGGGGAGCTGTTTTTT. Its protein product is CASSERPGQGTFRGELFF.